The rows below give T cell receptor beta chains drawn from one sample of a study of shared clonotypes between healthy human individuals. TCRdb's table, derived via immunoSEQ multiplex PCR, lists solely in-frame clones and lacks some. The repertoire includes about 1 million clones, under 80% of them detected once, and over 1.3% sits in the top ten. What was sequenced was memory CD4+ T cells sorted from blood. These receptors were obtained from a young man in good health. The CDR3 runs from the conserved cysteine through the conserved F or W. The order of the fields is V gene, clone size, J gene, CDR3 length, D gene, CDR3 protein, CDR3 DNA. D genes are given only for firm matches. Clone size is given for some rows only: seen once, a few or many times, or a class if the clone is expanded.

V: TRBV7-2
size: few
J: TRBJ2-3
length: 18
D: TRBD2
CDR3: CASSFRTSGDIGTDTQYF
DNA: TGTGCCAGCAGCTTCAGAACTAGCGGGGATATTGGAACAGATACGCAGTATTTT

V: TRBV5-1
size: -
J: TRBJ2-3
length: 17
D: -
CDR3: CASSLSQAVSPTDTQYF
DNA: TGCGCCAGCAGCTTGTCGCAAGCCGTCTCACCTACAGATACGCAGTATTTT

V: TRBV14
size: once
J: TRBJ2-5
length: 14
D: -
CDR3: CASSPWNLQETQYF
DNA: TGTGCCAGCAGCCCCTGGAACTTACAAGAGACCCAGTACTTC

V: TRBV7-2
size: -
J: TRBJ2-7
length: 14
D: -
CDR3: CASSLAQGVSEQYF
DNA: TGTGCCAGCAGCTTAGCGCAGGGAGTATCCGAGCAGTACTTC

V: TRBV18
size: -
J: TRBJ2-7
length: 14
D: TRBD1
CDR3: CASSPPADRGEQYF
DNA: TGTGCCAGCTCACCACCAGCCGACAGGGGCGAGCAGTACTTC

V: TRBV7-9
size: -
J: TRBJ2-7
length: 17
D: -
CDR3: CASSSYKDIKSSYEQYF
DNA: TGTGCCAGCAGCTCTTACAAGGACATCAAGAGCTCCTACGAGCAGTACTTC

V: TRBV6-1
size: -
J: TRBJ2-7
length: 14
D: -
CDR3: CASTNTGKSYEQYF
DNA: TGTGCCAGCACCAATACAGGGAAATCCTACGAGCAGTACTTC

V: TRBV18
size: -
J: TRBJ1-4
length: 16
D: TRBD1
CDR3: CASSPGATGANEKLFF
DNA: TGTGCCAGCTCACCTGGGGCGACAGGGGCTAATGAAAAACTGTTTTTT

V: TRBV7-9
size: -
J: TRBJ2-3
length: 15
D: TRBD2
CDR3: CASSLVLAGTDTQYF
DNA: TGTGCCAGCAGCTTAGTACTAGCGGGGACAGATACGCAGTATTTT

V: TRBV7-9
size: -
J: TRBJ2-7
length: 15
D: TRBD1
CDR3: CASSLGTGLGYEQYF
DNA: TGTGCCAGCAGCTTAGGGACAGGTCTAGGTTACGAGCAGTACTTC

V: TRBV6-5
size: few
J: TRBJ2-1
length: 11
D: TRBD1
CDR3: CAVRGPQEQFF
DNA: TGTGCAGTCAGGGGGCCACAAGAGCAGTTCTTC

V: TRBV10-2
size: -
J: TRBJ2-1
length: 12
D: -
CDR3: CASTEGYNEQFF
DNA: TGCGCCAGCACCGAGGGTTACAATGAGCAGTTCTTC

V: TRBV15
size: -
J: TRBJ1-2
length: 13
D: TRBD1
CDR3: CATSGQGEDGYTF
DNA: TGTGCCACCAGCGGACAGGGGGAAGATGGCTACACCTTC

V: TRBV5-8
size: -
J: TRBJ2-5
length: 12
D: -
CDR3: CASSLTWETQYF
DNA: TGTGCCAGCAGCCTGACGTGGGAGACCCAGTACTTC

V: TRBV19
size: -
J: TRBJ2-6
length: 16
D: -
CDR3: CASSQKTFSGANVLTF
DNA: TGTGCCAGTAGCCAAAAGACATTCTCTGGGGCCAACGTCCTGACTTTC

V: TRBV5-4
size: -
J: TRBJ2-1
length: 13
D: TRBD2
CDR3: CASSPGLAGRPFF
DNA: TGTGCCAGCAGCCCCGGACTAGCGGGGCGACCGTTCTTC

V: TRBV2
size: -
J: TRBJ2-3
length: 15
D: -
CDR3: CASSDPRAPTDTQYF
DNA: TGTGCCAGCAGTGACCCCAGAGCCCCCACAGATACGCAGTATTTT

V: TRBV6-5
size: -
J: TRBJ1-3
length: 15
D: -
CDR3: CASSPGIAPGNTIYF
DNA: TGTGCCAGCAGTCCCGGTATCGCACCTGGAAACACCATATATTTT

V: TRBV10-1
size: -
J: TRBJ2-5
length: 15
D: TRBD2
CDR3: CASSDASGSRETQYF
DNA: TGCGCCAGCAGTGATGCAAGCGGGAGTCGAGAGACCCAGTACTTC

V: TRBV29-1
size: -
J: TRBJ1-1
length: 12
D: -
CDR3: CSVVGVATEAFF
DNA: TGCAGCGTTGTAGGGGTAGCCACTGAAGCTTTCTTT

V: TRBV10-1
size: -
J: TRBJ1-1
length: 13
D: TRBD1
CDR3: CASSDSGGTEAFF
DNA: TGCGCCAGCAGTGATTCAGGGGGTACTGAAGCTTTCTTT

V: TRBV9
size: -
J: TRBJ2-5
length: 11
D: -
CDR3: CASSPIETQYF
DNA: TGTGCCAGCAGCCCAATAGAGACCCAGTACTTC

V: TRBV4-1
size: once
J: TRBJ2-7
length: 15
D: -
CDR3: CASSLASSGTYEQYF
DNA: TGCGCCAGCAGCCTGGCGAGTTCTGGAACCTACGAGCAGTACTTC

V: TRBV5-1
size: -
J: TRBJ2-1
length: 13
D: -
CDR3: CASSRTDVNEQFF
DNA: TGCGCCAGCAGCCGGACAGATGTTAATGAGCAGTTCTTC

V: TRBV6-1
size: -
J: TRBJ2-7
length: 15
D: TRBD2
CDR3: CASSPHRGLGLEQYF
DNA: TGTGCCAGCAGCCCTCACAGAGGACTAGGGCTGGAGCAGTACTTC

V: TRBV6-6
size: -
J: TRBJ1-5
length: 13
D: -
CDR3: CASRSTGGQPQHF
DNA: TGTGCCAGCAGGTCGACCGGCGGTCAGCCCCAGCATTTT

V: TRBV7-8
size: once
J: TRBJ1-4
length: 16
D: TRBD1
CDR3: CASSLAKGQVREKLFF
DNA: TGTGCCAGCAGCTTAGCGAAGGGACAGGTTCGAGAAAAACTGTTTTTT

V: TRBV7-6
size: -
J: TRBJ2-3
length: 14
D: -
CDR3: CASSLGRSTDTQYF
DNA: TGTGCCAGCAGCTTAGGAAGGAGCACAGATACGCAGTATTTT

V: TRBV4-3
size: -
J: TRBJ2-1
length: 13
D: -
CDR3: CASSQERRYEQFF
DNA: TGCGCCAGCAGCCAAGAACGGAGGTATGAGCAGTTCTTC

V: TRBV5-6
size: -
J: TRBJ2-1
length: 17
D: TRBD1
CDR3: CASSISPGTGWYNEQFF
DNA: TGTGCCAGCAGCATTTCCCCCGGGACAGGGTGGTACAATGAGCAGTTCTTC

V: TRBV7-9
size: -
J: TRBJ2-7
length: 13
D: -
CDR3: CASSLDPHRVSSF
DNA: TGTGCCAGCAGCTTAGATCCACACAGGGTATCCTCGTTC

V: TRBV11-2
size: -
J: TRBJ1-2
length: 12
D: -
CDR3: CASSSETHGYTF
DNA: TGTGCCAGCAGCTCTGAGACCCATGGCTACACCTTC

V: TRBV9
size: -
J: TRBJ2-6
length: 16
D: -
CDR3: CASSVNGDSGANVLTF
DNA: TGTGCCAGCAGCGTAAACGGGGACTCTGGGGCCAACGTCCTGACTTTC

V: TRBV9
size: -
J: TRBJ2-3
length: 16
D: -
CDR3: CASSVNGAVGTDTQYF
DNA: TGTGCCAGCAGCGTAAACGGGGCAGTAGGCACAGATACGCAGTATTTT

V: TRBV28
size: -
J: TRBJ2-1
length: 17
D: TRBD2
CDR3: CASSLAGGPSSYNEQFF
DNA: TGTGCCAGCAGTTTAGCGGGGGGGCCTAGCTCCTACAATGAGCAGTTCTTC

V: TRBV28
size: -
J: TRBJ2-7
length: 16
D: TRBD1
CDR3: CASSSGQVRFSYEQYF
DNA: TGTGCCAGCAGCTCGGGACAGGTCCGGTTCTCCTACGAGCAGTACTTC

V: TRBV2
size: -
J: TRBJ2-4
length: 13
D: TRBD2
CDR3: CASGAGEGNIQYF
DNA: TGTGCCAGCGGGGCGGGAGAGGGGAACATTCAGTACTTC

V: TRBV18
size: -
J: TRBJ1-1
length: 15
D: -
CDR3: CASSPLVAGSTEAFF
DNA: TGTGCCAGCTCACCACTCGTAGCAGGGAGCACTGAAGCTTTCTTT

V: TRBV9
size: -
J: TRBJ1-6
length: 16
D: TRBD1
CDR3: CASSLGAGGTNSPLHF
DNA: TGTGCCAGCAGCCTTGGGGCAGGGGGTACGAATTCACCCCTCCACTTT

V: TRBV21-1
size: -
J: TRBJ2-7
length: 16
D: -
CDR3: CASSPRGEALSYEQYF
DNA: TGTGCCAGCAGCCCCCGGGGGGAGGCCCTTTCCTACGAGCAGTACTTC

V: TRBV18
size: -
J: TRBJ2-7
length: 15
D: -
CDR3: CASSPPNGRTYEQYF
DNA: TGTGCCAGCTCACCACCGAACGGGAGAACCTACGAGCAGTACTTC